Shown below are 25 T cell receptor beta chains from a single sample sequenced in a study of blood T cell repertoires in COVID-19. The protocol was immunoSEQ multiplex PCR, while the TCRdb copy is restricted to in-frame clones and leaves out a portion. The sample shows 130,000 to 150,000 clones, 70% to 90% of them seen only once. The sample taken for sequencing was peripheral blood. The receptor source for this set is a woman aged 55-70 years with COVID-19, enrolled during active disease.

The chain couples TRBV2 to TRBJ2-1; a possible D gene is TRBD2 (5 bases). The ends were cut back, 4 bases at V and 7 bases at J, with 14 bases in the middle. The CDR3 sequence is 14 residues long. CDR1 is SNHLY, CDR2 FYNNEI, per germline. The CDR3 DNA is TGTGCCAGCAGTGCACTAGTACTTGGAAATGAGCAGTTCTTC. It is translated as CASSALVLGNEQFF.

The rearrangement uses TRBV7-9 and TRBJ2-5, with a tentative D call TRBD1 (6 bases). The CDR3 runs to 15 residues. The germline V and J ends were trimmed by 1 base and 5 bases, with 14 bases remaining between them. Germline lookup yields CDR1 SEHNR and CDR2 FQNEAQ (reference sequence). The CDR3 loop reads CASSLVRGMAETQYF. In DNA, the CDR3 is TGTGCCAGCAGCTTAGTAAGGGGGATGGCGGAGACCCAGTACTTC.

This rearrangement joins TRBV10-2 to TRBJ2-3; TRBD1 aligns across 9 bases. V shed 3 bases and J 1 base; nucleotides not matched to a gene: 5. The CDR3 spans 16 residues. CDR1 and CDR2 from the germline V gene are WSHSY and SAAADI. The CDR3, as DNA: TGCGCCAGCAGTGACCGACGACAGGGGGGCACAGATACGCAGTATTTT. Encoded protein: CASSDRRQGGTDTQYF.

The gene calls are TRBV7-2 and TRBJ2-7, with 10 positions matching TRBD2. The CDR3 is made up of 14 amino acids. Looked up from germline, CDR1 is SGHTA and CDR2 is FQGNSA. V was clipped by 5 bases and J by 3 bases; unmatched bases: 4. The CDR3 region is CASSPGTSDYEQYF. The CDR3 DNA reads TGTGCCAGCAGCCCCGGGACTAGCGACTACGAGCAGTACTTC.

By its share, this clone is medium-sized. The chain joins TRBV7-2 to TRBJ2-1; a weak D match, TRBD2 (6 bases). The V end was cut by 4 bases, the J end by 4 bases, with 11 bases between. CDR1 SGHTA and CDR2 FQGNSA come from the germline V gene. The CDR3 loop spans 14 amino acids. In DNA, the CDR3 is TGTGCCAGCAGCTCTTCGGGACTTTACAATGAGCAGTTCTTC. It specifies CASSSSGLYNEQFF. Full variable domain (outside the CDR3, taken from reference TRBV7-2 and TRBJ2-1): GAGVSQSPSNKVTEKGKDVELRCDPISGHTALYWYRQSLGQGLEFLIYFQGNSAPDKSGLPSDRFSAERTGGSVSTLTIQRTQQEDSAVYLCASSSSGLYNEQFFGPGTRLTVL.

The chain couples TRBV27 to TRBJ1-1; no definite D call. The germline gives CDR1 MNHEY, CDR2 SMNVEV (reference sequence). This CDR3 is built from 10 residues. The CDR3 sequence is CPPGNTEAFF. The CDR3 DNA reads as TGTCCCCCAGGAAACACTGAAGCTTTCTTT.

V gene TRBV9 combines with J gene TRBJ1-1, with TRBD1 identical over 8 bases. With 4 bases clipped from V and 8 bases from J, the junction kept 7 bases outside the gene matches. Germline-derived CDR1 and CDR2 are SGDLS and YYNGEE. The CDR3 sequence is 13 residues long. The CDR3 DNA reads TGTGCCAGCAGCCCCCGGACAGGGAGAGAAGCTTTCTTT. It is translated as CASSPRTGREAFF.

The chain is built from TRBV27 and TRBJ2-3; 9 bases align to TRBD1. In germline, CDR1 is MNHEY, CDR2 SMNVEV (reference sequence). V was clipped by 1 base and J by 0 bases; unmatched bases: 5. CDR3 length: 17 residues. The CDR3 loop reads CASSLLDRGLSTDTQYF. In DNA, the CDR3 is TGTGCCAGCAGTTTATTGGACAGGGGCCTCAGCACAGATACGCAGTATTTT.

The rearrangement links TRBV5-5 to TRBJ1-5, with 10 bases aligning to TRBD1. CDR1 and CDR2 (germline): SGHKS, YYEKEE (reference sequence). With 3 bases clipped from V and 4 bases from J, the junction kept 13 bases outside the gene matches. CDR3 length: 18 amino acids. The CDR3 reads CASSSTFRDRGGNQPQHF. The CDR3 DNA reads as TGTGCCAGCAGCTCGACATTCCGGGACAGGGGTGGAAATCAGCCCCAGCATTTT.

The rearrangement uses TRBV19 and TRBJ1-6; D might be TRBD1 (5 bases). Germline assignment: CDR1 LNHDA and CDR2 SQIVND (reference sequence). The ends were cut back, 1 base at V and 8 bases at J, with 18 bases in the middle. The CDR3 runs 17 residues. CDR3 in DNA: TGTGCCAGTAGTATAGTTTATGGAGGGGTAGGAGATTCACCCCTCCACTTT. Translating gives CASSIVYGGVGDSPLHF. Complete variable domain (other parts from reference TRBV19 and TRBJ1-6): DGGITQSPKYLFRKEGQNVTLSCEQNLNHDAMYWYRQDPGQGLRLIYYSQIVNDFQKGDIAEGYSVSREKKESFPLTVTSAQKNPTAFYLCASSIVYGGVGDSPLHFGNGTRLTVT.

The table lists this clone with a few counts. This chain links TRBV19 with TRBJ1-4; D is uncertain. The CDR3 has 16 residues. Trimming took off 4 bases at V and 0 bases at J, with 12 bases between the two ends. Germline V gene sequence: CDR1 LNHDA, CDR2 SQIVND (reference sequence). The CDR3 loop is CASSTVLGATNEKLFF. CDR3 sequence (DNA): TGTGCCAGTAGTACTGTGCTCGGGGCAACTAATGAAAAACTGTTTTTT.

The CDR3 here is CASSEPGLAIEQFF. The DNA of the CDR3 is TGCGCCAGCAGCGAACCGGGACTAGCTATCGAGCAGTTCTTC. The J gene is TRBJ2-1, the V gene TRBV4-1, with 9 nucleotides matching TRBD2. The CDR3 has 14 amino acids. Germline-derived CDR1 and CDR2 are MGHRA and YSYEKL. V shed 5 bases and J 10 bases; nucleotides not matched to a gene: 9.

This sequence joins TRBV12-5 and TRBJ2-5; no clear D gene. The length of the CDR3 is 13 residues. Germline V gene data show CDR1 as LGHNT and CDR2 as FRNRAP. The V and J ends lost 0 bases and 4 bases respectively, with 6 bases between them. This CDR3 is CASGLVRGETQYF. The CDR3 coding sequence is TGTGCTAGTGGTTTGGTACGAGGAGAGACCCAGTACTTC.

V is TRBV7-2 and J is TRBJ2-2, with D possibly matching TRBD1 (7 bases). CDR3 size: 15 residues. V was pared by 5 bases and J by 4 bases, with 14 bases between. Germline V lookup: CDR1 SGHTA, CDR2 FQGNSA. The CDR3 here is CASSARGEPTGELFF. The CDR3 DNA reads as TGTGCCAGCAGCGCCAGGGGGGAGCCCACCGGGGAGCTGTTTTTT.

The CDR3 is CASSLLAANTGELFF. CDR3 sequence (DNA): TGCGCCAGCAGCTTACTAGCGGCGAACACCGGGGAGCTGTTTTTT. V and J are TRBV5-1 and TRBJ2-2, with 8 bases matching TRBD2. V lost 2 bases, J lost 0 bases, and 0 bases stayed unmatched. Germline values: CDR1 SGHRS, CDR2 YFSETQ. The CDR3 spans 15 residues.

The chain employs TRBV7-9 and TRBJ1-2; no clear D. This CDR3 spans 13 amino acids. CDR1 is SEHNR and CDR2 is FQNEAQ in the germline V gene (reference sequence). V was pared by 3 bases and J by 6 bases, with 11 bases between. The CDR3: CASSFLSDDGYTF. CDR3 coding DNA: TGTGCCAGCAGCTTTCTCAGCGACGATGGCTACACCTTC.

The CDR3 nucleotides are TGTGCCAGCAGTTACGGACAGGGGGGTCCCAATGAGCAGTTCTTC. It yields the protein CASSYGQGGPNEQFF. The V and J genes are TRBV27 and TRBJ2-1; 10 nucleotides line up with TRBD1. V shed 4 bases, J shed 6 bases, and the junction held 6 bases outside the gene matches. Per the germline V gene, CDR1 is MNHEY and CDR2 is SMNVEV (reference sequence). The CDR3 totals 15 residues.

The chain carries TRBV14 and TRBJ2-6; the D gene is possibly TRBD1 (6 bases). Trimming pared 3 bases from V and 5 bases from J, leaving 17 bases between. The CDR3 has 17 amino acids. In germline, CDR1 is SGHDN, CDR2 FVKESK. CDR3 sequence: CASSHSTGPARANVLTF. The CDR3 DNA sequence: TGTGCCAGCAGCCATTCAACAGGGCCCGCTAGGGCCAACGTCCTGACTTTC.

The chain uses TRBV28 and TRBJ1-2; TRBD1 agrees at 9 bases. With 7 bases clipped from V and 8 bases from J, the junction kept 11 bases outside the gene matches. The CDR3 consists of 14 residues. Germline CDR1 and CDR2: MDHEN and SYDVKM. This CDR3 reads CASTLGQGRGGYTF. For the CDR3, the DNA is TGTGCCAGCACCCTGGGACAGGGAAGAGGCGGCTACACCTTC.

This rearrangement joins TRBV12-5 to TRBJ2-1, with 9 bases fitting TRBD1. V gave up 5 bases and J gave up 10 bases; unmatched junction bases: 6. The CDR3 has 13 amino acids. Per the germline V gene, CDR1 is LGHNT and CDR2 is FRNRAP. In DNA, the CDR3 is TGTGCTAGTGGTCCACAGGGGGCGGGGGAGCAGTTCTTC. Residues: CASGPQGAGEQFF. Variable domain in full (rest from reference TRBV12-5 and TRBJ2-1): DARVTQTPRHKVTEMGQEVTMRCQPILGHNTVFWYRQTMMQGLELLAYFRNRAPLDDSGMPKDRFSAEMPDATLATLKIQPSEPRDSAVYFCASGPQGAGEQFFGPGTRLTVL.

The genes are TRBV19 and TRBJ1-1, with D tentatively TRBD1 (6 bases). V was clipped by 8 bases and J by 11 bases, with 21 bases between them. The CDR3 has 13 amino acids. From germline, CDR1 is LNHDA and CDR2 SQIVND (reference sequence). This CDR3 reads CASLLPGTLRAFF. The CDR3 bases are TGTGCCAGTCTCCTCCCCGGGACACTGAGGGCTTTCTTT.

V and J are TRBV19 and TRBJ1-1; D gene unclear. Germline CDR1 LNHDA, CDR2 SQIVND (reference sequence). V was pared by 5 bases and J by 3 bases, with 7 bases between. The CDR3 covers 12 residues. The CDR3: CASSGRDTEAFF. CDR3 nucleotides: TGTGCCAGTAGTGGTCGGGACACTGAAGCTTTCTTT.

The chain has TRBV6-6 and TRBJ1-2; no definite D call. The CDR3 length is 12 residues. Germline CDR1 is MNHNY and CDR2 is SVGAGI (reference sequence). V was clipped by 4 bases and J by 4 bases, with 7 bases between them. The chain's CDR3 is CASSLGGYGYTF. Here the CDR3 DNA reads TGTGCCAGCAGTTTGGGAGGCTATGGCTACACCTTC.

The chain carries TRBV13 and TRBJ2-7, with D possibly TRBD2 on 5 matching bases. Germline assignment: CDR1 PRHDT and CDR2 FYEKMQ (reference sequence). V dropped 3 bases and J dropped 5 bases, with 11 bases sitting between them. The CDR3 runs to 13 residues. The CDR3 here is CASSLRVVNEQYF. CDR3 coding DNA: TGTGCCAGCAGCTTGCGGGTGGTGAACGAGCAGTACTTC.

This clone appeared once. This chain links TRBV3-1 (or the pseudogene TRBV3-2) with TRBJ2-2; no reliable D call. Germline assignment: CDR1 LGHDT and CDR2 YNNKEL (reference sequence). The CDR3 length is 14 residues. Deletions cut 3 bases from V and 0 bases from J, with 5 bases between. CDR3 region: CASSQVANTGELFF. The CDR3 nucleotides are TGTGCCAGCAGCCAGGTAGCGAACACCGGGGAGCTGTTTTTT.